The 17 T cell receptor beta chains listed next were all sequenced from one sample in a study of CD8+CD57+ T cells in acquired aplastic anemia. CDR3 and TCR beta VDJ profiling relied on a genomic DNA template. TCRdb processed the reads anew with MiXCR; each CDR3 protein has one entry. In the table there are about 190,000 distinct CDR3 sequences, 54% of which are singletons. The sample was sorted CD4+, CD8+, or CD8+CD57+ T cells (not recorded which) from PBMCs. The receptors were gathered from a human donor in good health, serving as a control.

V usage is TRBV2 and J usage is TRBJ2-7, with a possible D match to TRBD2 (5 bases). Germline V CDR1 and CDR2: SNHLY, FYNNEI. Trimming removed 10 bases at V and 1 base at J, with 14 bases between. CDR3 length: 13 amino acids. The CDR3: CATTAADSYEQYF. Here the CDR3 DNA reads TGTGCCACCACAGCGGCTGATTCCTACGAGCAGTACTTC.

This clonotype was recorded many times. The V call is TRBV28, the J call TRBJ1-6, with 7 bases lining up with TRBD1. This CDR3 is built from 17 residues. Germline CDR1 reads MDHEN; CDR2 reads SYDVKM. V shed 4 bases and J 9 bases; nucleotides not matched to a gene: 15. Here the CDR3 reads CASSSPSATGKGSPLHF. The DNA for the CDR3 is TGTGCCAGCAGTTCCCCCTCAGCGACAGGGAAAGGTTCACCCCTCCACTTT.

The chain has TRBV2 and TRBJ2-2; D not resolved. Trimming cost V 6 bases and J 2 bases, with 10 bases left between them. Germline assignment: CDR1 SNHLY and CDR2 FYNNEI. CDR3 length equals 14 residues. The DNA of the CDR3 is TGTGCCAGCAGCGGTACGGAAAACACCGGGGAGCTGTTTTTT. Translating it yields CASSGTENTGELFF.

This chain joins TRBV9 and TRBJ2-5; D possibly corresponds to TRBD1 (6 bases). Germline values: CDR1 SGDLS, CDR2 YYNGEE. Trimming removed 3 bases from V and 5 bases from J, with 14 bases in between. CDR3 length: 14 residues. CDR3 in DNA: TGTGCCAGCAGCGCAGGACAGAGCGTGGAGACCCAGTACTTC. It encodes CASSAGQSVETQYF.

The V call is TRBV10-1, the J call TRBJ2-7, with D perhaps TRBD1 (5 bases). This CDR3 is 13 amino acids long. Germline-derived CDR1 and CDR2 are WNHNN and SYGVQD (reference sequence). The V end lost 5 bases, the J end lost 5 bases, and 13 bases lay between the germline ends. CDR3 sequence: CASSSQGFNEQYF. The CDR3 DNA follows: TGCGCCAGCAGTAGCCAGGGATTCAACGAGCAGTACTTC.

Concerning this clonotype itself: At one boundary the junction diverges from the germline segment, which might be a read error. This chain uses TRBV10-2 with TRBJ2-7, with no clear D. In germline, CDR1 is WSHSY, CDR2 SAAADI. The CDR3 is 12 amino acids. As DNA, the CDR3 is TGCGCCAGCAGTTCCCGACCCAACGAGCAGCACTTC. Protein sequence: CASSSRPNEQHF.

This clonotype was detected only a few times. The genes are TRBV30 and TRBJ2-1; D is unclear. The CDR3 consists of 13 residues. The germline CDR1 and CDR2 sequences are GTSNPN and SVGIG (reference sequence). The V gene lost 4 bases and the J gene lost 4 bases, with 11 bases spanning the gap. The CDR3: CAWMGYQYNEQFF. The CDR3 nucleotides are TGTGCCTGGATGGGATACCAATACAATGAGCAGTTCTTC.

The genes are TRBV12-3 or TRBV12-4 and TRBJ1-2; weak D call: TRBD1 (6 bases). V was pared by 6 bases and J by 2 bases, with 13 bases between. The CDR3 is made up of 14 amino acids. The CDR3 DNA reads as TGTGCCAGCAGCCCAGGGGACTACAACTATGGCTACACCTTC. Encoded protein: CASSPGDYNYGYTF.

The chain combines TRBV7-6 with TRBJ2-1; 7 nucleotides align to TRBD2. Germline V CDR1 and CDR2: SGHVS, FNYEAQ. V was pared by 5 bases and J by 2 bases, with 0 bases of the junction left unmatched. CDR3 length equals 13 residues. CDR3: CASSRGAYNEQFF. The CDR3 coding sequence is TGTGCCAGCAGCCGGGGGGCCTACAATGAGCAGTTCTTC. The variable domain in full, with the rest retrieved from reference TRBV7-6 and TRBJ2-1, is GAGVSQSPRYKVTKRGQDVALRCDPISGHVSLYWYRQALGQGPEFLTYFNYEAQQDKSGLPNDRFSAERPEGSISTLTIQRTEQRDSAMYRCASSRGAYNEQFFGPGTRLTVL.

With regard to this clonotype: At one of its ends the junction is not consistent with the germline gene, which may arise from a read error. The CDR3 reads CSARAWDTNSGYTF. The CDR3 nucleotides read TGCAGTGCTAGGGCTTGGGACACGAACTCTGGCTACACCTTC. The V and J genes are TRBV20-1 and TRBJ1-2, with D perhaps matching TRBD1 (6 bases). CDR3 length equals 14 residues. The germline V gene has CDR1 DFQATT and CDR2 SNEGSKA (reference sequence).

This clonotype occurred a few times. This rearrangement joins TRBV11-1 to TRBJ1-6; D remains ambiguous. Germline V lookup: CDR1 SGHAT, CDR2 FQDESV (reference sequence). The V end was cut by 3 bases, the J end by 10 bases, with 16 bases between. CDR3 length: 15 residues. The CDR3 DNA follows: TGTGCCAGCAGCTTGCGGTCGGTGGGTGAATCACCCCTCCACTTT. Its translation is CASSLRSVGESPLHF.

On this clonotype: A much larger clone sits a single nucleotide away, making a read error possible. This chain connects TRBV20-1 to TRBJ2-2; the match to TRBD2 covers 7 bases. CDR3 length equals 14 residues. Germline CDR1 reads DFQATT; CDR2 reads SNEGSKA (reference sequence). The CDR3 spells CACPRRGVTGELFF. DNA for the CDR3: TGTGCCTGCCCTCGTCGGGGGGTGACCGGGGAGCTGTTTTTT.

V is TRBV7-2 and J is TRBJ2-7; D call uncertain. Germline V gene lookup returns CDR1 SGHTA and CDR2 FQGNSA. V was shortened by 3 bases and J by 1 base, with 7 bases between the two germline ends. This CDR3 contains 13 residues. The CDR3 bases are TGTGCCAGCAGCTTCGCCCCATCCTACGAGCAGTACTTC. Translating gives CASSFAPSYEQYF.

On this clonotype itself: This CDR3 is missing its conserved last phenylalanine or tryptophan, likely due to a read error. The chain uses TRBV12-5 and TRBJ2-7; 8 nucleotides match TRBD1. CDR1 LGHNT and CDR2 FRNRAP come from the germline V gene. This CDR3 is built from 14 residues. Trimming took 6 bases from V and 5 from J; bases not matched to a gene: 9. CDR3 in amino acids: CASGFDRGVHEQYL. Here the CDR3 DNA reads TGTGCTAGTGGCTTTGACAGGGGAGTCCACGAGCAGTACCTC.

This clonotype turned up a few times. The chain joins TRBV20-1 to TRBJ1-5; D remains unclear. The CDR3 length is 14 residues. Germline CDR1 reads DFQATT; CDR2 reads SNEGSKA (reference sequence). Between the trimmed V and J ends, which lost 3 bases and 0 bases, there was a span of 9 bases. The CDR3 sequence: CSASRAVSNQPQHF. CDR3 DNA sequence: TGCAGTGCTAGTAGGGCAGTTAGCAATCAGCCCCAGCATTTT.

The chain couples TRBV19 to TRBJ2-3; the D call may be TRBD1 or TRBD2 (5 bases each). CDR1 and CDR2 (germline): LNHDA, SQIVND (reference sequence). V shed 5 bases and J shed 9 bases, with 12 bases lying between them. The CDR3 sequence is 12 residues long. Written as DNA, the CDR3 is TGTGCCAGTAGTCACCCGTGGGGGACGCAGTATTTT. Protein product: CASSHPWGTQYF.

Concerning this clonotype itself: The conserved phenylalanine or tryptophan normally closing the CDR3 is absent here, so this likely arose from a read error. The chain has TRBV6-1 and TRBJ2-3, with D possibly being TRBD2 (5 bases). The V and J ends lost 5 bases and 11 bases respectively, with 20 bases between them. Germline CDR1 reads MNHNS; CDR2 reads SASEGT. This CDR3 region has 14 residues. CDR3 sequence: CASSYGSGTYEQYS. As DNA, the CDR3 is TGTGCCAGCAGTTACGGCTCGGGAACCTACGAGCAGTATTCT.